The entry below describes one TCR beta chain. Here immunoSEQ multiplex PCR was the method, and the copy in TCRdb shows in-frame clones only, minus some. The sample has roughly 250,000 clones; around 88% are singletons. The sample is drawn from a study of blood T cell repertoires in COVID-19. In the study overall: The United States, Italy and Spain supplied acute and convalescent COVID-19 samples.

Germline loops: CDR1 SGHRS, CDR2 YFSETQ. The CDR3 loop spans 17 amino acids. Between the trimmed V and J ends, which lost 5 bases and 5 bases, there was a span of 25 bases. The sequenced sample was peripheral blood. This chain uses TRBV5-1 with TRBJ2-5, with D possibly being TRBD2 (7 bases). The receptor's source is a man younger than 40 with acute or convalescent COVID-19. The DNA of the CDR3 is TGCGCCAGCAGTCGAGAGGCGGGGGCCCCGTCTATGGAGACCCAGTACTTC. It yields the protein CASSREAGAPSMETQYF. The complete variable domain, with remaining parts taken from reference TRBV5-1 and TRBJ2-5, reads KAGVTQTPRYLIKTRGQQVTLSCSPISGHRSVSWYQQTPGQGLQFLFEYFSETQRNKGNFPGRFSGRQFSNSRSEMNVSTLELGDSALYLCASSREAGAPSMETQYFGPGTRLLVL.